The 16 T cell receptor beta chains reported below all come from one sample, sequenced in a study of CD4+ T cells in melanoma. The protocol was immunoSEQ multiplex PCR, while the TCRdb copy is restricted to in-frame clones and leaves out a portion. The table shows around 14,000 clones, with about 60% occurring only once. Sequences were obtained from cells from a culture (not recorded whether cultured in vitro). Receptors originate from a human donor with melanoma.

The sample holds a few counts of this clone. This sequence joins TRBV10-1 and TRBJ1-3, with D perhaps TRBD1 (5 bases). Germline V gives CDR1 WNHNN, CDR2 SYGVQD (reference sequence). V dropped 0 bases and J dropped 2 bases, with 8 bases sitting between them. The CDR3 sequence is 15 residues long. The CDR3 is CASSESGRAGNTIYF. Written as DNA, the CDR3 is TGCGCCAGCAGTGAGTCCGGCAGGGCTGGAAACACCATATATTTT.

This chain links TRBV7-8 with TRBJ1-5, with a possible D match to TRBD1 (5 bases). The germline V gene has CDR1 SGHVS and CDR2 FQNEAQ. The CDR3 is 16 amino acids. Trimming took 6 bases from V and 2 from J, leaving 17 bases between them. The CDR3 DNA reads TGTGCCAGCAGTCCGCTCAAACAGGAGGGCAATCAGCCCCAGCATTTT. It specifies CASSPLKQEGNQPQHF.

The chain carries TRBV7-9 and TRBJ1-6; TRBD1 aligns across 10 bases. CDR3 size: 16 residues. Per the germline V gene, CDR1 is SEHNR and CDR2 is FQNEAQ (reference sequence). After removal of 5 bases from V and 3 bases from J, the junction contained 4 bases not matched to a gene. The CDR3 nucleotides read TGTGCCAGCAGCGCGGGACAGGGGTTCTATAATTCACCCCTCCACTTT. It yields the protein CASSAGQGFYNSPLHF.

The chain recombines TRBV9 with TRBJ2-3, with TRBD2 as a possible D gene (7 bases). CDR3 size: 15 residues. Germline CDR1 is SGDLS and CDR2 is YYNGEE. Trimming removed 0 bases from V and 3 bases from J, with 11 bases in between. CDR3 nucleotides: TGTGCCAGCAGCGTAGGAGGGGGGGCAACAGATACGCAGTATTTT. Its protein is CASSVGGGATDTQYF.

The genes are TRBV9 and TRBJ2-6; no firm D call. Germline CDR1 is SGDLS and CDR2 is YYNGEE. The CDR3 length is 13 residues. The V and J ends lost 6 bases and 5 bases respectively, with 9 bases between them. CDR3 bases: TGTGCCAGCACCGGTCCGAGGGCCAACGTCCTGACTTTC. As protein: CASTGPRANVLTF.

The genes are TRBV7-9 and TRBJ1-2; unclear D gene. Trimming removed 2 bases at V and 7 bases at J, with 17 bases between. Germline assignment: CDR1 SEHNR and CDR2 FQNEAQ (reference sequence). The CDR3 spans 15 residues. The CDR3 sequence is CASSLSDGRLFGYTF. The CDR3 DNA reads as TGTGCCAGCAGCTTAAGCGACGGGCGCTTGTTTGGCTACACCTTC.

The chain is built from TRBV5-1 and TRBJ2-7; D is possibly TRBD1 (5 bases). The V end lost 0 bases, the J end lost 4 bases, and 14 bases lay between the germline ends. The CDR3 has 15 residues. In germline, CDR1 is SGHRS, CDR2 YFSETQ. The CDR3 sequence is CASSLGRPRVYEQYF. CDR3 nucleotides: TGCGCCAGCAGCTTGGGCCGTCCCAGGGTTTACGAGCAGTACTTC.

The chain has TRBV12-5 and TRBJ2-6, with D possibly matching TRBD1 (7 bases). The germline CDR1 and CDR2 sequences are LGHNT and FRNRAP. This CDR3 has 19 residues. Trimming left V 1 base short and J 4 bases short, with 20 bases between. In DNA form, the CDR3 reads TGTGCTAGTGGTTTGGCCCAGGGGGGCCAGACCTCCGGGGCCAACGTCCTGACTTTC. This sequence encodes CASGLAQGGQTSGANVLTF.

The chain links TRBV5-6 to TRBJ1-3, with 9 bases aligning to TRBD1. This CDR3 region has 16 residues. Trimming cost V 2 bases and J 2 bases; bases outside gene matches: 5. Germline V gene lookup returns CDR1 SGHDT and CDR2 YYEEEE. The CDR3 DNA reads TGTGCCAGCAGCTTATGGACAGGGGTGACTGGAAACACCATATATTTT. Amino acid sequence: CASSLWTGVTGNTIYF.

V usage is TRBV27 and J usage is TRBJ1-1; no reliable D call. V lost 5 bases and J 1 base, leaving 11 bases between the germline ends. In germline, CDR1 is MNHEY, CDR2 SMNVEV (reference sequence). The CDR3 has 14 residues. The CDR3 sequence is CASSINTGNTEAFF. CDR3 DNA: TGTGCCAGCAGTATAAACACTGGGAACACTGAAGCTTTCTTT.

V is TRBV30 and J is TRBJ2-1; no definite D call. V was clipped by 0 bases and J by 4 bases, with 13 bases between them. There are 15 residues in the CDR3. CDR1 GTSNPN and CDR2 SVGIG come from the germline V gene (reference sequence). The CDR3 reads CAWSVHSKGYNEQFF. In DNA form, the CDR3 reads TGTGCCTGGAGTGTGCATAGCAAGGGTTACAATGAGCAGTTCTTC. Variable domain in full (rest from reference TRBV30 and TRBJ2-1): SQTIHQWPATLVQPVGSPLSLECTVEGTSNPNLYWYRQAAGRGLQLLFYSVGIGQISSEVPQNLSASRPQDRQFILSSKKLLLSDSGFYLCAWSVHSKGYNEQFFGPGTRLTVL.

This chain links TRBV5-6 with TRBJ1-1; 8 bases line up with TRBD1. This CDR3 has 15 residues. J was trimmed by 1 base and V by 0 bases; bases with no gene match: 2. Per the germline V gene, CDR1 is SGHDT and CDR2 is YYEEEE. CDR3 amino acids: CASSLVDRANTEAFF. CDR3 coding DNA: TGTGCCAGCAGCTTGGTGGACAGGGCGAACACTGAAGCTTTCTTT.

The chain employs TRBV7-3 and TRBJ2-1; 10 bases align to TRBD2. The CDR3 consists of 17 residues. After removal of 2 bases from V and 4 bases from J, the junction contained 8 bases not matched to a gene. Looked up from germline, CDR1 is SGHTA and CDR2 is FQGTGA. The CDR3 region is CASSLRPWTSGYNEQFF. CDR3 DNA sequence: TGTGCCAGCAGCTTACGTCCCTGGACTAGCGGATACAATGAGCAGTTCTTC. Combining the CDR3 with reference TRBV7-3 and TRBJ2-1 gives the whole variable domain GAGVSQTPSNKVTEKGKYVELRCDPISGHTALYWYRQSLGQGPEFLIYFQGTGAADDSGLPNDRFFAVRPEGSVSTLKIQRTERGDSAVYLCASSLRPWTSGYNEQFFGPGTRLTVL.

This clone was picked up a small number of times. The V and J genes are TRBV9 and TRBJ1-1, with D unresolved. V gave up 4 bases and J gave up 6 bases, with 16 bases separating them. Germline lookup yields CDR1 SGDLS and CDR2 YYNGEE. The CDR3 sequence is 14 residues long. The CDR3 nucleotides read TGTGCCAGCAGCAATCGAGCAGAAAATTCTGAAGCTTTCTTT. Its translation is CASSNRAENSEAFF.

This chain connects TRBV5-8 to TRBJ1-1; D unclear. V was clipped by 2 bases and J by 2 bases, with 7 bases between them. CDR3 length: 13 amino acids. Germline V lookup: CDR1 SGHTS, CDR2 YDEGEE. The chain's CDR3 is CASSLRLNTEAFF. The DNA of the CDR3 is TGTGCCAGCAGCTTACGTCTCAACACTGAAGCTTTCTTT.

The sample holds one count of this clone. J is TRBJ1-5 and V is TRBV6-1; D unclear. The V gene's germline CDR1 is MNHNS and CDR2 SASEGT. The CDR3 runs to 14 residues. Trimming cost V 5 bases and J 0 bases, with 8 bases left between them. The CDR3 protein is CASSLDYSNQPQHF. For the CDR3, the DNA is TGTGCCAGCAGTCTCGACTATAGCAATCAGCCCCAGCATTTT.